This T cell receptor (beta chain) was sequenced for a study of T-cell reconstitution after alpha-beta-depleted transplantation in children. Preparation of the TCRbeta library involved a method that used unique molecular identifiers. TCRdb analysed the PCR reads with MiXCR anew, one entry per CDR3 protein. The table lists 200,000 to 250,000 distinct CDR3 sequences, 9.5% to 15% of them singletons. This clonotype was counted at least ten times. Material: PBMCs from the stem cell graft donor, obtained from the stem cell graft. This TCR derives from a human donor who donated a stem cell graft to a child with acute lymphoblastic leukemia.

CDR3 sequence (DNA): TGTGCCAGCAGCTTAGGGAGTCGAGGCGGGGGGGCCGAAGATACGCAGTATTTT. This translates into CASSLGSRGGGAEDTQYF. This sequence joins TRBV5-4 and TRBJ2-3; 9 nucleotides agree with TRBD2. The junction had 15 bases not matched to a gene; V was cut back by 2 bases and J by 5 bases. The CDR3 sequence is 18 residues long. In germline, CDR1 is SGHNT, CDR2 YYREEE (reference sequence).